The 21 T cell receptor beta chains listed next were all sequenced from one sample in a study of blood T cell repertoires in COVID-19. Sequencing was performed with immunoSEQ multiplex PCR; in TCRdb, only in-frame clones are kept and a portion is missing. The table lists approximately 17,000 clones, less than 90% of them singletons, with 20% to 25% in the top ten. Sequenced sample: peripheral blood. The receptors originated from a man aged 55 to 69 with acute or convalescent COVID-19.

The chain is built from TRBV18 and TRBJ1-2; no reliable D call. There are 15 residues in the CDR3. Looked up from germline, CDR1 is KGHSH and CDR2 is LQKENI. V lost 3 bases to trimming and J lost 8 bases, with 19 bases between them. The CDR3 reads CASSPFGEGMAGYTF. The CDR3 DNA follows: TGTGCCAGCTCACCCTTCGGGGAAGGAATGGCGGGCTACACCTTC.

In this sample, this clone turned up once. The J gene is TRBJ2-5, the V gene TRBV2; tentative D call: TRBD1 (6 bases). Trimming stripped 8 bases from V and 7 bases from J, with 17 bases between. Germline CDR1 is SNHLY and CDR2 is FYNNEI. This CDR3 has 13 amino acids. DNA for the CDR3: TGTGCCAGCGAGATAGGGGGTTATGGGACCCAGTACTTC. This codes for CASEIGGYGTQYF. Combining the CDR3 with reference TRBV2 and TRBJ2-5 gives the whole variable domain EPEVTQTPSHQVTQMGQEVILRCVPISNHLYFYWYRQILGQKVEFLVSFYNNEISEKSEIFDDQFSVERPDGSNFTLKIRSTKLEDSAMYFCASEIGGYGTQYFGPGTRLLVL.

The V and J genes are TRBV24-1 and TRBJ2-3, with 7 bases lining up with TRBD1. The V gene's germline CDR1 is KGHDR and CDR2 SFDVKD. The ends lost 11 bases at V and 1 base at J; junction bases unmatched: 2. The CDR3 consists of 12 residues. DNA of the CDR3: TGTGCCATCGGACAGGGCACAGATACGCAGTATTTT. Translation gives CAIGQGTDTQYF.

As DNA, the CDR3 is TGTGCCAGCAGTCCAGGACAGGGGGCGGGTGGCTACACCTTC. Its translation: CASSPGQGAGGYTF. The chain combines TRBV27 with TRBJ1-2; 11 bases line up with TRBD1. The J segment lost 7 bases and the V segment lost 5 bases, leaving 6 bases of the junction unmatched. CDR3 length: 14 residues. Germline values: CDR1 MNHEY, CDR2 SMNVEV (reference sequence).

The rearrangement joins TRBV4-1 to TRBJ2-5, with 7 bases fitting TRBD1. V was pared by 0 bases and J by 4 bases, with 11 bases of the junction left unmatched. CDR1 is MGHRA and CDR2 is YSYEKL in the germline V gene. CDR3 length equals 17 residues. The CDR3 reads CASSQEGWTGSGETQYF. The DNA of the CDR3 is TGCGCCAGCAGCCAAGAAGGTTGGACAGGAAGCGGAGAGACCCAGTACTTC.

This clone appeared a single time. The CDR3 bases are TGTGCCACCAGTGATTTAGGGACAGACACAGATACGCAGTATTTT. As protein: CATSDLGTDTDTQYF. The chain employs TRBV24-1 and TRBJ2-3; 7 bases are a match to TRBD1. There are 15 residues in the CDR3. CDR1 KGHDR and CDR2 SFDVKD come from the germline V gene. The V and J ends lost 1 base and 2 bases, in that order; junction bases with no gene match: 2.

The chain uses TRBV4-2 and TRBJ2-2; 9 bases agree with TRBD1. V shed 8 bases, J shed 3 bases, and the junction held 1 base outside the gene matches. Looked up from germline, CDR1 is LGHNA and CDR2 is YNFKEQ. This CDR3 spans 13 amino acids. The CDR3 loop is CASRDRDTGELFF. CDR3 DNA: TGTGCCAGCCGGGACAGGGACACCGGGGAGCTGTTTTTT.

The rearrangement links TRBV5-6 to TRBJ1-6; D is ambiguous. The length of the CDR3 is 15 residues. Trimming cost V 4 bases and J 7 bases, with 15 bases left between them. In germline, CDR1 is SGHDT, CDR2 YYEEEE. The CDR3 sequence is CASSRSRSRNSPLHF. The CDR3 DNA sequence: TGTGCCAGCAGCCGGTCCCGGAGCCGCAATTCACCCCTCCACTTT.

The chain joins TRBV5-1 to TRBJ2-3; 11 bases map to TRBD2. The CDR3 spans 16 residues. Germline lookup yields CDR1 SGHRS and CDR2 YFSETQ. V shed 1 base, J shed 3 bases, and the junction held 4 bases outside the gene matches. CDR3 nucleotides: TGCGCCAGCAGCTTGACTAGCGGGAGAGGGACAGATACGCAGTATTTT. Translating gives CASSLTSGRGTDTQYF.

The rearrangement links TRBV24-1 to TRBJ1-2; 8 bases line up with TRBD1. Germline values: CDR1 KGHDR, CDR2 SFDVKD. The CDR3 loop spans 13 amino acids. The V gene end was trimmed by 3 bases and the J gene end by 4 bases; junction bases not matched to a gene: 0. CDR3 sequence (DNA): TGTGCCACCAGTGATGGACAGGGCTATGGCTACACCTTC. As protein: CATSDGQGYGYTF.

The chain links TRBV9 to TRBJ2-3, with TRBD2 matching over 7 bases. V gave up 3 bases and J gave up 0 bases; unmatched junction bases: 7. The CDR3 is 16 residues long. Germline-derived CDR1 and CDR2 are SGDLS and YYNGEE. CDR3 in DNA: TGTGCCAGCAGCGCCCCCAGCGGGGCTAGCACAGATACGCAGTATTTT. It codes for CASSAPSGASTDTQYF.

The chain joins TRBV5-1 to TRBJ2-1, with D possibly matching TRBD2 (6 bases). The CDR3 covers 13 residues. The germline V and J ends were trimmed by 4 bases and 7 bases, with 12 bases remaining between them. Germline CDR1 is SGHRS and CDR2 is YFSETQ. CDR3 in amino acids: CASSKGLQNEQFF. The CDR3 bases are TGCGCCAGCAGCAAGGGACTCCAGAATGAGCAGTTCTTC. Full variable domain (remainder filled in from reference TRBV5-1 and TRBJ2-1): KAGVTQTPRYLIKTRGQQVTLSCSPISGHRSVSWYQQTPGQGLQFLFEYFSETQRNKGNFPGRFSGRQFSNSRSEMNVSTLELGDSALYLCASSKGLQNEQFFGPGTRLTVL.

The J gene is TRBJ1-1, the V gene TRBV27; D unclear. This CDR3 has 15 residues. Trimming removed 6 bases at V and 2 bases at J, with 16 bases between. Germline-derived CDR1 and CDR2 are MNHEY and SMNVEV (reference sequence). The CDR3 DNA is TGTGCCAGCAGCCCTATTTTCCTGCCTAACACTGAAGCTTTCTTT. This sequence encodes CASSPIFLPNTEAFF.

V and J are TRBV6-6 and TRBJ2-7; D gene ambiguous. The CDR3 is made up of 14 amino acids. Germline V CDR1 and CDR2: MNHNY, SVGAGI (reference sequence). V was clipped by 5 bases and J by 0 bases, with 11 bases between them. CDR3 loop: CASSRQANSYEQYF. CDR3 coding DNA: TGTGCCAGCAGTCGACAAGCTAACTCCTACGAGCAGTACTTC.

In its sample, this clone was seen once. The chain carries TRBV6-6 and TRBJ2-5; a possible D gene is TRBD2 (6 bases). The ends were cut back, 5 bases at V and 4 bases at J, with 26 bases in the middle. The CDR3 spans 18 residues. Looked up from germline, CDR1 is MNHNY and CDR2 is SVGAGI (reference sequence). The CDR3 nucleotides read TGTGCCAGCAGTCCACGGGGGACCCAAACAGGAAGAGGAGAGACCCAGTACTTC. Its translation: CASSPRGTQTGRGETQYF.

The rearrangement uses TRBV30 and TRBJ2-5, with no clear D. The germline V and J ends were trimmed by 0 bases and 10 bases, with 15 bases remaining between them. Germline loops: CDR1 GTSNPN, CDR2 SVGIG (reference sequence). This CDR3 region has 13 residues. The CDR3 sequence is CAWSVKSPANQYF. The CDR3 DNA reads TGTGCCTGGAGTGTGAAGAGTCCCGCTAACCAGTACTTC. The variable domain in full, with the rest retrieved from reference TRBV30 and TRBJ2-5, is SQTIHQWPATLVQPVGSPLSLECTVEGTSNPNLYWYRQAAGRGLQLLFYSVGIGQISSEVPQNLSASRPQDRQFILSSKKLLLSDSGFYLCAWSVKSPANQYFGPGTRLLVL.

The chain joins TRBV2 to TRBJ2-7; 7 bases match TRBD2. The germline V gene encodes CDR1 SNHLY and CDR2 FYNNEI. The length of the CDR3 is 15 residues. The trim removed 0 bases at V and 7 bases at J, leaving 9 bases unmatched. Here the CDR3 reads CASSEAMRELREQYF. For the CDR3, the DNA is TGTGCCAGCAGTGAAGCGATGCGGGAGTTGAGGGAGCAGTACTTC.

The V call is TRBV19, the J call TRBJ1-1; possible D gene TRBD1, 6 bases. Germline CDR1 is LNHDA and CDR2 is SQIVND (reference sequence). The CDR3 has 15 amino acids. Deletions cut 1 base from V and 1 base from J, with 10 bases between. The CDR3 DNA follows: TGTGCCAGTAGTATAGTTCCGGGACAGAACACTGAAGCTTTCTTT. Its translation is CASSIVPGQNTEAFF.

The rearrangement uses TRBV18 and TRBJ1-2; 9 bases line up with TRBD1. The CDR3 is 16 residues long. The ends lost 3 bases at V and 3 bases at J; junction bases unmatched: 8. CDR1 is KGHSH and CDR2 is LQKENI in the germline V gene. The CDR3 region has the DNA TGTGCCAGCTCACCCCTACAGGGGGCGGGCGACTATGGCTACACCTTC. It is translated as CASSPLQGAGDYGYTF.

The V call is TRBV11-2, the J call TRBJ2-3; 9 bases are a match to TRBD2. Unmatched junction bases numbered 6, after V lost 2 bases and J lost 3 bases. Germline V gene lookup returns CDR1 SGHAT and CDR2 FQNNGV. The CDR3 totals 16 residues. The CDR3 DNA is TGTGCCAGCAGCTTAAATAGCGGGGGTATAACAGATACGCAGTATTTT. Amino acid sequence: CASSLNSGGITDTQYF.

The rearrangement links TRBV5-1 to TRBJ2-7; TRBD1 is a possible D gene (6 bases). Germline CDR1 is SGHRS and CDR2 is YFSETQ. Trimming removed 3 bases from V and 3 bases from J, with 19 bases in between. This CDR3 is 16 amino acids long. This CDR3 is CASSSLADRIIYEQYF. The CDR3 DNA follows: TGCGCCAGCAGCTCCCTCGCCGACAGGATAATCTACGAGCAGTACTTC.